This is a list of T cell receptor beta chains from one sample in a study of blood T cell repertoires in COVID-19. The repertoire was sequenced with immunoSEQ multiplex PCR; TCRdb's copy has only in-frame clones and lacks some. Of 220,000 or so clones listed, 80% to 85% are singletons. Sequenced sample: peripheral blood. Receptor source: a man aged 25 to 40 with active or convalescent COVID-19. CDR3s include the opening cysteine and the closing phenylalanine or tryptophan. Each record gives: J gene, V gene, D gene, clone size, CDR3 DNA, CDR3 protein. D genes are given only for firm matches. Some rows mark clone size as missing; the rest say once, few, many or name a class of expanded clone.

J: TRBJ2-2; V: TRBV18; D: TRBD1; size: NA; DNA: TGTGCCAGCTCACCACCGGGACAGAGACTTTACACCGGGGAGCTGTTTTTT; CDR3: CASSPPGQRLYTGELFF
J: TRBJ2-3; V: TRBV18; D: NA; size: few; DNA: TGTGCCAGCTCACCGAGACAGGCGACAGATACGCAGTATTTT; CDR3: CASSPRQATDTQYF
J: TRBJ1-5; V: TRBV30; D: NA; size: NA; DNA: TGTGCCTGGAGTGTATTGGGAGGCAGGCCCATCGATCAGCCCCAGCATTTT; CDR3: CAWSVLGGRPIDQPQHF
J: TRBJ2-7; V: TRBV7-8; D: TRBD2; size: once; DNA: TGTGCCAGCATCCTCCTAGCGGGAGGATCCGAGCAGTACTTC; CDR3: CASILLAGGSEQYF
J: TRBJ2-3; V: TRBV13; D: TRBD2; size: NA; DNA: TGTGCCAGCAGCTCACGGACTAGCGGCACAGATACGCAGTATTTT; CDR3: CASSSRTSGTDTQYF
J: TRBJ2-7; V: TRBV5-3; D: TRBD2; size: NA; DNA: TGTGCCAGCCCCCCGGGCCCCCGGGGGGGATGTAGCGAGCAGTACTTC; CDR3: CASPPGPRGGCSEQYF
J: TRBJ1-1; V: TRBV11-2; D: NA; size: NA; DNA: TGTGCCAGCAGCCTCGGGGGGTGGAACACTGAAGCTTTCTTT; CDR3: CASSLGGWNTEAFF
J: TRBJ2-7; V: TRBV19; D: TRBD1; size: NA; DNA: TGTGCCAGTAGTCCCGACCGGGACAGAGCCTACGAGCAGTACTTC; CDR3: CASSPDRDRAYEQYF
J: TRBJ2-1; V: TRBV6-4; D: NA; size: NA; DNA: TGTGCCAGCAGTGTTACTAGGAGCTCCTACAATGAGCAGTTCTTC; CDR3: CASSVTRSSYNEQFF
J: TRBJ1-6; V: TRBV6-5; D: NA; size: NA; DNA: TGTGCCAGCAGTTACTCGCTGGGGGGAGGCTCACCCCTCCACTTT; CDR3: CASSYSLGGGSPLHF
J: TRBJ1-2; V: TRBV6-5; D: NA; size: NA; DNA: TGTGCCAGCAGTCCGGGAGTCTATGGCTACACCTTC; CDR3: CASSPGVYGYTF
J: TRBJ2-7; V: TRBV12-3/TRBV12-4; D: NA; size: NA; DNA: TGTGCCAGCAGTTTACGTAGCTCCTACGAGCAGTACTTC; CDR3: CASSLRSSYEQYF
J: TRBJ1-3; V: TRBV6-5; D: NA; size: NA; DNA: TGTGCCAGCCCCAGGGCTACAGGAAACACCATATATTTT; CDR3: CASPRATGNTIYF
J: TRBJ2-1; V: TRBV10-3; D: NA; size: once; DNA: TGTGCCATCAGTGATGCGATCAATGAGCAGTTCTTC; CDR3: CAISDAINEQFF
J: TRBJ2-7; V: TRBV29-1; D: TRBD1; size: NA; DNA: TGCAGCGTCGCCAAGGGACAGGCCTACGAGCAGTACTTC; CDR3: CSVAKGQAYEQYF